This is a list of T cell receptor beta chains from one sample in a study of shared clonotypes between healthy human individuals. Assay: immunoSEQ multiplex PCR; the TCRdb copy retains only in-frame clones and omits some. The data contain 1.5 million to 2.5 million clones, around 96% of them seen just once; the ten biggest clones take up more than 0.95%. Sequencing used naive CD8+ T cells sorted from blood. Receptors were obtained from a man between 18 and 29 years old in good health. Each CDR3 is given without its conserved first and last residue. The order of the fields is V gene, J gene, CDR3 protein.

v_gene: TRBV27
j_gene: TRBJ2-7
CDR3aa: ASSPSSGLVSHEQY

v_gene: TRBV5-6
j_gene: TRBJ2-7
CDR3aa: ASSILGPEQY

v_gene: TRBV9
j_gene: TRBJ2-3
CDR3aa: ASSEVEGGEDTQY

v_gene: TRBV30
j_gene: TRBJ1-5
CDR3aa: AWSVGDNQPQH

v_gene: TRBV10-2
j_gene: TRBJ1-4
CDR3aa: ASRGPRRGWEEKLF

v_gene: TRBV6-1
j_gene: TRBJ1-2
CDR3aa: ASSDWDRGAGGYT

v_gene: TRBV10-2
j_gene: TRBJ2-1
CDR3aa: ASTLGLAGEQF

v_gene: TRBV4-1
j_gene: TRBJ1-1
CDR3aa: ASSQGGGVNTEAF

v_gene: TRBV28
j_gene: TRBJ2-7
CDR3aa: ASSPGQLAISSYEQY

v_gene: TRBV27
j_gene: TRBJ2-7
CDR3aa: ASSLSMGYEQY

v_gene: TRBV2
j_gene: TRBJ2-5
CDR3aa: ASSEVPLAVPLQETQY

v_gene: TRBV27
j_gene: TRBJ2-7
CDR3aa: ASSPHVFSYEQY

v_gene: TRBV6-5
j_gene: TRBJ1-2
CDR3aa: ASSYAGGDGYT

v_gene: TRBV7-2
j_gene: TRBJ2-3
CDR3aa: ASSLGASGLDTQY

v_gene: TRBV27
j_gene: TRBJ2-7
CDR3aa: ASSLRQPYEQY

v_gene: TRBV6-1
j_gene: TRBJ2-7
CDR3aa: ASSEVAGRYYEQY

v_gene: TRBV7-9
j_gene: TRBJ1-1
CDR3aa: ASSFARDTEAF

v_gene: TRBV30
j_gene: TRBJ2-1
CDR3aa: AWSGDRNEQF

v_gene: TRBV6-6
j_gene: TRBJ1-1
CDR3aa: ASSPSQGLAEAF

v_gene: TRBV29-1
j_gene: TRBJ2-3
CDR3aa: SVEGGESTDTQY

v_gene: TRBV2
j_gene: TRBJ2-7
CDR3aa: ASSEPLGSAEVPYEQY

v_gene: TRBV2
j_gene: TRBJ2-7
CDR3aa: ASSATSNEQY

v_gene: TRBV14
j_gene: TRBJ2-3
CDR3aa: ASSQYVGRPDTQY

v_gene: TRBV6-6
j_gene: TRBJ1-1
CDR3aa: ASSYSPTGSEAF

v_gene: TRBV2
j_gene: TRBJ2-7
CDR3aa: ASSEGTSGGNEQY

v_gene: TRBV11-2
j_gene: TRBJ1-2
CDR3aa: ASSFHQANYGYT

v_gene: TRBV7-9
j_gene: TRBJ1-2
CDR3aa: ASADSTNYGYT

v_gene: TRBV6-6
j_gene: TRBJ1-2
CDR3aa: ASSSWEDSYGYT

v_gene: TRBV27
j_gene: TRBJ2-7
CDR3aa: ASSLSQPGTGVSYEQY